The present T cell receptor (beta chain) was sequenced within a study of blood T cell repertoires in COVID-19. In the original processing: Amplified reference gene primers provided the basis for estimating nucleated cell counts. TCRdb's copy holds only in-frame clones and misses some; the assay was immunoSEQ multiplex PCR. V, J and clone size are those of that table, while D and trimming were read from the DNA. The profile shows 290,000 or so clones, around 87% of them singletons. After removal of 5 bases from V and 6 bases from J, the junction contained 6 bases not matched to a gene. This CDR3 is built from 14 residues. Germline CDR1 ENHRY, CDR2 SYGVKD. This clone was counted between two and nine times. Participants were aged about 18 to 95 years, lived in 24 US areas, and enrolled virtually. Clinical histories supplied by participants themselves formed the basis of cohort assignment.

The chain recombines TRBV10-3 with TRBJ2-2, with 7 bases matching TRBD2. The sample taken for sequencing was PBMCs or T cells enriched from blood (not recorded which). This sequence was found in a woman younger than 30 with acute COVID-19. The CDR3 reads CAISSAGAAGELFF. The DNA of the CDR3 is TGTGCCATCAGTTCTGCGGGAGCAGCCGGGGAGCTGTTTTTT.